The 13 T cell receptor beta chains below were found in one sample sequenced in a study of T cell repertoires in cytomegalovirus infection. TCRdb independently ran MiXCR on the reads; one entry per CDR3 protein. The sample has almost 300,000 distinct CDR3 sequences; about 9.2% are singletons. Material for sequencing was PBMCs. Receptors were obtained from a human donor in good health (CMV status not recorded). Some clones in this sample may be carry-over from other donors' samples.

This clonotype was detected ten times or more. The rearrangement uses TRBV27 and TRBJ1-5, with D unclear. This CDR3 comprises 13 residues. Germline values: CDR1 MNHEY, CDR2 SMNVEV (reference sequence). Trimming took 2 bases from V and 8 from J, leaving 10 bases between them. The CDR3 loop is CASSLRPVEPQHF. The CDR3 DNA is TGTGCCAGCAGTTTAAGACCCGTGGAGCCCCAGCATTTT.

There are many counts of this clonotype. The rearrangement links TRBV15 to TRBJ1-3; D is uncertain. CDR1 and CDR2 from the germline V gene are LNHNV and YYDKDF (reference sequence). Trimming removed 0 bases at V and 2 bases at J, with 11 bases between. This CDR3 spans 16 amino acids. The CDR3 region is CATSRDARNTGNTIYF. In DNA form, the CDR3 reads TGTGCCACCAGCAGAGATGCCCGGAACACTGGAAACACCATATATTTT.

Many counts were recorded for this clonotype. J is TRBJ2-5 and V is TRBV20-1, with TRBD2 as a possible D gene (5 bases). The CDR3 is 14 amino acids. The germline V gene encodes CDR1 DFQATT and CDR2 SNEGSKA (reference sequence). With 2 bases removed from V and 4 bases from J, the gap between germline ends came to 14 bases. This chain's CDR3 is CSARQEGLRETQYF. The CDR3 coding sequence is TGCAGTGCTAGACAAGAGGGTTTAAGAGAGACCCAGTACTTC.

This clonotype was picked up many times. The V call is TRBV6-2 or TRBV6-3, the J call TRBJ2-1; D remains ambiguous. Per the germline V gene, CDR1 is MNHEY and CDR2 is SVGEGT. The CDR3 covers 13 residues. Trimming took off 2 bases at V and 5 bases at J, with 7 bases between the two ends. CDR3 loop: CASSYRQNNEQFF. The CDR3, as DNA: TGTGCCAGCAGTTACAGGCAGAACAATGAGCAGTTCTTC.

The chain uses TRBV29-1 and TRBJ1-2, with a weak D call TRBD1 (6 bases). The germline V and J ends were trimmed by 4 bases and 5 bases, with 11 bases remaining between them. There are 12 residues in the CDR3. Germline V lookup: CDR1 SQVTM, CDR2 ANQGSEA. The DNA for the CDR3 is TGCAGCGTTGGGGGGCACGGTTATGGCTACACCTTC. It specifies CSVGGHGYGYTF.

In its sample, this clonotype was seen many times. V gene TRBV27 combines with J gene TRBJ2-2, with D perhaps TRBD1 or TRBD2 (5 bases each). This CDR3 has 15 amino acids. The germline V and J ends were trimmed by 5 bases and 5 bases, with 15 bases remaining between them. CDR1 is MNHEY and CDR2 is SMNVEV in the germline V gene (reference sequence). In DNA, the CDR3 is TGTGCCAGCAGTGGGGGTAGTTTTAGAACCGGGGAGCTGTTTTTT. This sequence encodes CASSGGSFRTGELFF.

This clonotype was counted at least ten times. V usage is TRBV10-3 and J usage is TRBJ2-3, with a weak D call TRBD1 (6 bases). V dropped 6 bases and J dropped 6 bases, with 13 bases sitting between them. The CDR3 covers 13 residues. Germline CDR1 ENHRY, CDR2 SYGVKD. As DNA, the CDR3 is TGTGCCATCAGCAGCCCAGGGGAGGATACGCAGTATTTT. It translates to CAISSPGEDTQYF.

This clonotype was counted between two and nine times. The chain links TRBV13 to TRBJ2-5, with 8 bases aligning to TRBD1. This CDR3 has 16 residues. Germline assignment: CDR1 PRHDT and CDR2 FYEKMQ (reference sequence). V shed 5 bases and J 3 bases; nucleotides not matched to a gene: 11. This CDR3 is CASSAGQGPGEETQYF. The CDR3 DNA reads TGTGCCAGCAGCGCCGGACAGGGACCGGGCGAAGAGACCCAGTACTTC.

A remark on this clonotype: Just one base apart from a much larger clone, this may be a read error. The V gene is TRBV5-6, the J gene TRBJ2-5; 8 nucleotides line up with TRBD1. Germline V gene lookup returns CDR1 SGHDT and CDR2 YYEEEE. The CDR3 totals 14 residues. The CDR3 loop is CASSSRGQGETQNF. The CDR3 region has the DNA TGTGCCAGCAGCTCGCGAGGACAGGGCGAGACCCAGAACTTC.

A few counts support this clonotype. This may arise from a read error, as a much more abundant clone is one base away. As DNA, the CDR3 is TGTGCCAGCAGCGCTAAGGACTATTCACCCCTCCACTTT. Its protein product is CASSAKDYSPLHF. The chain uses TRBV7-9 and TRBJ1-6, with D hard to call. The CDR3 is 13 amino acids. Germline CDR1 and CDR2: SEHNR and FQNEAQ (reference sequence). V was pared by 5 bases and J by 8 bases, with 10 bases between.

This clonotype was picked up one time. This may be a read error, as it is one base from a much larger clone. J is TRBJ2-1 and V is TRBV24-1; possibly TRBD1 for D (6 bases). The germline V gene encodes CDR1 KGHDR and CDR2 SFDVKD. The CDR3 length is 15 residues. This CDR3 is CATGDYRDNYNEQFF. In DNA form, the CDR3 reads TGTGCCACCGGTGATTACCGGGACAACTACAATGAGCAGTTCTTC.

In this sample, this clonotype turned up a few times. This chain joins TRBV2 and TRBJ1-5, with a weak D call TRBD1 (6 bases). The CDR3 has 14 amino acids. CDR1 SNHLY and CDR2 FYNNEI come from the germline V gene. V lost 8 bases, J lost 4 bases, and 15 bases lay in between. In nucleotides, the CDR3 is TGTGCCAGCGGAGGACAGCTACCTAATCAGCCCCAGCATTTT. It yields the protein CASGGQLPNQPQHF.

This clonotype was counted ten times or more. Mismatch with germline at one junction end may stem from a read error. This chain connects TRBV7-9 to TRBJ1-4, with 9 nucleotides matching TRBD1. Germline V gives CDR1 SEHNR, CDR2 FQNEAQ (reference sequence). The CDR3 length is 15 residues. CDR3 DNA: TGTGCCAGCAACTTATCGGGACAGGGAGGTGAAAAACTGTTTTTT. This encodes CASNLSGQGGEKLFF.